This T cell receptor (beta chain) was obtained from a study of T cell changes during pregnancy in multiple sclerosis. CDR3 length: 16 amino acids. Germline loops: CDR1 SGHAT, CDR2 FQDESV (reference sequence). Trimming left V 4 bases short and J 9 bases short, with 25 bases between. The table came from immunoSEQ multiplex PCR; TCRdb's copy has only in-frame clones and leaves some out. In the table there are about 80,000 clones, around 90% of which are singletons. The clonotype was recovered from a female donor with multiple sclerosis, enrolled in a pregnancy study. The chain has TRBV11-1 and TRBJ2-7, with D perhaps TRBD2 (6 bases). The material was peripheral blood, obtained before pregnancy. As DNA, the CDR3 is TGTGCCAGCAGCTCCCGCGGACTTTTCGGGGGTTCGCTGCAGTACTTC. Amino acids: CASSSRGLFGGSLQYF.